This TCR beta chain was obtained from a study of OX40 agonist ivuxolimab in advanced cancers. Overall study context: The mean age was roughly 60 years, ranging from 23 to 79, with over 70% of participants male.

Method: immunoSEQ multiplex PCR; TCRdb's copy keeps in-frame clones and lacks some. The table has roughly 36,000 clones, around 74% seen once; the top ten hold roughly a fifth. Patients were ineligible given autoimmune disease history or systemic immunosuppression. Per germline, CDR1 SGDLS and CDR2 YYNGEE. The CDR3 extends over 18 amino acids. J gave up 4 bases and V 2 bases, and 15 bases lay outside the gene matches. Whole-study findings and limits: At 0.1 to 3.0 mg/kg, CD4+ and CD8+ blood T cells expanded clonally by week 6. More expanded clones were seen, on average, in CD8+ T cells than in CD4+.

Turning to this clone: Its antigen is not known.

This rearrangement joins TRBV9 to TRBJ1-3; 7 bases match TRBD1. Material: CD4+ or CD8+ T cells sorted from blood, obtained in a trial of the OX40 agonist ivuxolimab. The TCR sequence derives from an adult with an advanced solid tumor such as melanoma, head and neck, liver or kidney cancer. CDR3 residues: CASSVLRDSHLEGNTIYF. CDR3 DNA: TGTGCCAGCAGCGTCCTCCGGGACAGCCATTTGGAGGGAAACACCATATATTTT.